The text below deals with one TCR beta chain. Its antigen is unidentified. Per germline, CDR1 SEHNR and CDR2 FQNEAQ (reference sequence). The CDR3 spans 14 residues. The V gene end was trimmed by 6 bases and the J gene end by 7 bases; junction bases not matched to a gene: 7. Data came from immunoSEQ multiplex PCR; TCRdb stores just in-frame clones and leaves some out. The table lists roughly 97,000 clones, around nine tenths of them singletons, with roughly a sixth in the top ten. The record originates from a study of T cell responses to AZD1222 COVID-19 vaccine. Findings and limits, study-wide: White British people made up most donors, females outnumbered males, and clonal diversity was possibly underestimated.

The receptor comes from an adult in good health. The rearrangement links TRBV7-9 to TRBJ2-1; 9 bases agree with TRBD1. The sequencing here drew on peripheral blood, taken on day 0 of AZD1222 vaccination. CDR3 sequence (DNA): TGTGCCAGCAGTTCAAGGACAGGGGAGAATGAGCAGTTCTTC. Residues: CASSSRTGENEQFF.